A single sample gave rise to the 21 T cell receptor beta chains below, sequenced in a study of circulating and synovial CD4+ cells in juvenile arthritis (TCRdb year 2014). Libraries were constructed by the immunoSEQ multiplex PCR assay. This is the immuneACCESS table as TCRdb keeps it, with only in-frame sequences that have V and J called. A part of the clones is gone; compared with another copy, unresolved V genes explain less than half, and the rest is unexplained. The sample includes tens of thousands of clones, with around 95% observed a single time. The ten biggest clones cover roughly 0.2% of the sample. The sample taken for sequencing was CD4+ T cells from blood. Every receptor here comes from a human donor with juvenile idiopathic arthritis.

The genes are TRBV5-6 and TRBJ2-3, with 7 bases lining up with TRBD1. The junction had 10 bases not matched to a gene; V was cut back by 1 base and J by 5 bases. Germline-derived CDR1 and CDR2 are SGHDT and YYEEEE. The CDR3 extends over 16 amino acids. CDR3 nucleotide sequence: TGTGCCAGCAGCTTGAGGGGGCTGAATTCCGAAGATACGCAGTATTTT. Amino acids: CASSLRGLNSEDTQYF.

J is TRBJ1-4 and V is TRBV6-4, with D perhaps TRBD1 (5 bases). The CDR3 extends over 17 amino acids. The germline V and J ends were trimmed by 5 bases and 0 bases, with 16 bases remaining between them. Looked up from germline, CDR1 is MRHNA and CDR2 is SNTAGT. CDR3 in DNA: TGTGCCAGCAGTCCACGGGGGAATACGTCAACTAATGAAAAACTGTTTTTT. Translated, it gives CASSPRGNTSTNEKLFF.

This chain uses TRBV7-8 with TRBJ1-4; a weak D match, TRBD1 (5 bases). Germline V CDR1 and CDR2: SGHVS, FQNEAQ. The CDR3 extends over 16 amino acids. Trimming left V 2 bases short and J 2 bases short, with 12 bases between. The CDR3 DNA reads TGTGCCAGCAGCTTAAGATCCGGGGGGACTAATGAAAAACTGTTTTTT. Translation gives CASSLRSGGTNEKLFF.

CDR3 loop: CASSLWTGEKGQPQHF. The CDR3 bases are TGTGCCAGCAGCCTCTGGACAGGGGAAAAAGGTCAGCCCCAGCATTTT. The chain joins TRBV5-8 to TRBJ1-5, with TRBD1 matching over 9 bases. Germline values: CDR1 SGHTS, CDR2 YDEGEE. Trimming removed 4 bases from V and 6 bases from J; junction bases left unmatched: 11. The CDR3 runs 16 residues.

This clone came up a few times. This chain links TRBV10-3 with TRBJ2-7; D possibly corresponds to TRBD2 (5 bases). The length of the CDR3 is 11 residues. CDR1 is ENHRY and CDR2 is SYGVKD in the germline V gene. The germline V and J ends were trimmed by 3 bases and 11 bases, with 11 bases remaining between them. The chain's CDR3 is CAISDLEVEYF. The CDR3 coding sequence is TGTGCCATCAGTGATTTGGAGGTTGAGTACTTC.

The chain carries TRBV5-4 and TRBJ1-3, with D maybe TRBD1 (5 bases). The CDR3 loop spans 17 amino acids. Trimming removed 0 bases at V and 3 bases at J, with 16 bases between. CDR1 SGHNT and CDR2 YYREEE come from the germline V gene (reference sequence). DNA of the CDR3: TGTGCCAGCAGCTTGGTCACCCCGGGGGTCGGTGGAAACACCATATATTTT. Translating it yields CASSLVTPGVGGNTIYF. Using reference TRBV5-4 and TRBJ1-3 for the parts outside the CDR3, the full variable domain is ETGVTQSPTHLIKTRGQQVTLRCSSQSGHNTVSWYQQALGQGPQFIFQYYREEENGRGNFPPRFSGLQFPNYSSELNVNALELDDSALYLCASSLVTPGVGGNTIYFGEGSWLTVV.

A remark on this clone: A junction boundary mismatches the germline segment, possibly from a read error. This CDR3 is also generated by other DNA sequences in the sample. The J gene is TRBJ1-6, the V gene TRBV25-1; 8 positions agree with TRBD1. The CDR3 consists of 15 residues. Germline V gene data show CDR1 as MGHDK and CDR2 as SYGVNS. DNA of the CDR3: TGTGCCAGCGCCCAGACAGGGGTTTTAGATTCCCCCCTCCACTTT. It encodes CASAQTGVLDSPLHF.

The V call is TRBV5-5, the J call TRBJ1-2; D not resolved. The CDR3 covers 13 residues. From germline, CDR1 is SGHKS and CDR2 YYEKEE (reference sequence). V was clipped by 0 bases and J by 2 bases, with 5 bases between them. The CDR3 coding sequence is TGTGCCAGCAGCTTGGGTCAGAACTATGGCTACACCTTC. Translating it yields CASSLGQNYGYTF.

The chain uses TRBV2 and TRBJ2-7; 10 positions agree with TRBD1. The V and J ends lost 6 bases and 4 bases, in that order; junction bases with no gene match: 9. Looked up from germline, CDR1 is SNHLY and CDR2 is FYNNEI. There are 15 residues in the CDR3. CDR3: CASSAGTGVSYEQYF. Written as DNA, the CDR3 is TGTGCCAGCAGCGCCGGGACAGGGGTATCGTACGAGCAGTACTTC.

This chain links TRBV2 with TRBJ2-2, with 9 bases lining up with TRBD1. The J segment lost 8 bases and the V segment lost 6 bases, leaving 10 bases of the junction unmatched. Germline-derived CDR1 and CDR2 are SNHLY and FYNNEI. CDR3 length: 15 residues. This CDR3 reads CASSPRTGETGELFF. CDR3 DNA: TGTGCCAGCAGCCCCAGGACAGGGGAGACGGGGGAGCTGTTTTTT.

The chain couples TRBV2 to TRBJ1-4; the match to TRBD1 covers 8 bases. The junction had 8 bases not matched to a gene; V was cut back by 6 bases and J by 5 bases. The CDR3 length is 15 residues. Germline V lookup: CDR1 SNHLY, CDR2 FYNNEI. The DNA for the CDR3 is TGTGCCAGCAGGGAGACAGGGGCTTCAAATGAAAAACTGTTTTTT. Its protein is CASRETGASNEKLFF.

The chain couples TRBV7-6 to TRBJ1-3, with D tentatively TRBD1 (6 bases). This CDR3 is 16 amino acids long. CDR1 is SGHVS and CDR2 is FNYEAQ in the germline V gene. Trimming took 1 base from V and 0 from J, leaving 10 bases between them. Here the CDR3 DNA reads TGTGCCAGCAGCTTAGGGGACACCATCTCTGGAAACACCATATATTTT. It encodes CASSLGDTISGNTIYF.

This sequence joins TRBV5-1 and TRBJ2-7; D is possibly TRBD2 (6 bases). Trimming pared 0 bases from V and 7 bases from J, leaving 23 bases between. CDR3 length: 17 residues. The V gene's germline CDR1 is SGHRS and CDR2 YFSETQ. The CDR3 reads CASSLGESRDRRGEQYF. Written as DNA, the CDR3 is TGCGCCAGCAGCTTGGGCGAAAGCCGGGACCGTCGGGGGGAGCAGTACTTC.

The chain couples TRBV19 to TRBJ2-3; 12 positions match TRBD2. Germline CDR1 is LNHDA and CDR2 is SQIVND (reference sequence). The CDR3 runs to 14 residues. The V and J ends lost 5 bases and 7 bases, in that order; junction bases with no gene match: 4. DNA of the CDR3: TGTGCCAGTAGTGCTAGCGGGGGGGAAAATACGCAGTATTTT. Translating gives CASSASGGENTQYF.

The CDR3 spells CSVGGTGTYEQYF. The DNA for the CDR3 is TGCAGCGTAGGAGGGACAGGGACCTACGAGCAGTACTTC. The chain is built from TRBV29-1 and TRBJ2-7, with 9 bases that match TRBD1. V lost 6 bases, J lost 2 bases, and 5 bases stayed unmatched. In germline, CDR1 is SQVTM, CDR2 ANQGSEA. The CDR3 length is 13 residues.

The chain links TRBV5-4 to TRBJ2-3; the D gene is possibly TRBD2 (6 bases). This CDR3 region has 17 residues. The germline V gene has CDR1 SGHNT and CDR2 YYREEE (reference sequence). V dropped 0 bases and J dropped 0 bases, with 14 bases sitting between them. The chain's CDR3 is CASSLATREVSTDTQYF. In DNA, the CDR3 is TGTGCCAGCAGCTTGGCCACCAGGGAGGTGAGCACAGATACGCAGTATTTT. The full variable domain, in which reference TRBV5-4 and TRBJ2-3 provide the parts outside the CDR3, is ETGVTQSPTHLIKTRGQQVTLRCSSQSGHNTVSWYQQALGQGPQFIFQYYREEENGRGNFPPRFSGLQFPNYSSELNVNALELDDSALYLCASSLATREVSTDTQYFGPGTRLTVL.

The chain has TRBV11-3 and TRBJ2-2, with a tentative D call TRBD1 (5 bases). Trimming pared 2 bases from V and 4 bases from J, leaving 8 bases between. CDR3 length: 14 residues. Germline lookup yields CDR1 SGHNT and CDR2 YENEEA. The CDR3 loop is CASSLQGSTGELFF. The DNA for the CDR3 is TGTGCCAGCAGCTTACAGGGATCCACCGGGGAGCTGTTTTTT. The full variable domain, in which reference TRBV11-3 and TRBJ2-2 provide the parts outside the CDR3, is EAGVVQSPRYKIIEKKQPVAFWCNPISGHNTLYWYLQNLGQGPELLIRYENEEAVDDSQLPKDRFSAERLKGVDSTLKIQPAELGDSAVYLCASSLQGSTGELFFGEGSRLTVL.

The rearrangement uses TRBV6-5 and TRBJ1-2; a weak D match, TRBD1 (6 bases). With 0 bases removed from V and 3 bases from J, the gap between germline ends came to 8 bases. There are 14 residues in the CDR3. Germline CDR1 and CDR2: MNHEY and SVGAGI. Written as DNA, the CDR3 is TGTGCCAGCAGTTACTCGGGGACATACTATGGCTACACCTTC. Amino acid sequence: CASSYSGTYYGYTF.

CDR3 sequence: CASSIGQGQETQYF. DNA for the CDR3: TGTGCCAGTAGTATAGGACAGGGCCAAGAGACCCAGTACTTC. The rearrangement links TRBV19 to TRBJ2-5, with 7 bases fitting TRBD1. The CDR3 runs 14 residues. V lost 1 base and J lost 1; bases outside the gene matches: 0. From germline, CDR1 is LNHDA and CDR2 SQIVND (reference sequence).

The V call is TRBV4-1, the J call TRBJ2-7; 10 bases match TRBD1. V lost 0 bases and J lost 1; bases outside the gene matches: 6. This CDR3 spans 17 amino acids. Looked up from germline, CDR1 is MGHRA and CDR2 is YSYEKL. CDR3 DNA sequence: TGCGCCAGCAGCCAAGATAGTCTGGGACAGGGGTCCTACGAGCAGTACTTC. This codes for CASSQDSLGQGSYEQYF.

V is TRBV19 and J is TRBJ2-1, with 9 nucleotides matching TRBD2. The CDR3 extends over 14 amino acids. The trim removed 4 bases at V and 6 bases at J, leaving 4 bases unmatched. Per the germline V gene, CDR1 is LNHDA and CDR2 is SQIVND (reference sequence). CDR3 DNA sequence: TGTGCCAGTAGTAAAAAGCGGGAGGCCAATGAGCAGTTCTTC. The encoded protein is CASSKKREANEQFF.